These 8 T cell receptor beta chains share one sample of origin, sequenced in a study of blood T cell repertoires in COVID-19. Only in-frame clones appear in the TCRdb table, and some are missing; sequencing was by immunoSEQ multiplex PCR. The sample contains around 180,000 clones, approximately 83% of which appear only once. The sample taken for sequencing was peripheral blood. The origin of the receptors is a human donor with active or convalescent COVID-19. The donor label of this sample is uncertain.

This chain uses TRBV18 with TRBJ2-1; the D gene is possibly TRBD1 (6 bases). Germline assignment: CDR1 KGHSH and CDR2 LQKENI. V was shortened by 8 bases and J by 9 bases, with 23 bases between the two germline ends. The CDR3 runs to 15 residues. DNA for the CDR3: TGTGCCAGCCCGGACGACAGGCCGGGTTCTCGTGAGCAGTTCTTC. Translation: CASPDDRPGSREQFF.

The rearrangement uses TRBV15 and TRBJ1-2; D ambiguous. Germline CDR1 LNHNV, CDR2 YYDKDF (reference sequence). This CDR3 region has 13 residues. V lost 0 bases, J lost 7 bases, and 9 bases lay in between. In DNA, the CDR3 is TGTGCCACCAGCAGAGACGGGGTGGGTGGCTACACCTTC. Translating it yields CATSRDGVGGYTF.

The chain recombines TRBV6-5 with TRBJ2-1; a weak D match, TRBD2 (6 bases). This CDR3 spans 15 amino acids. Trimming removed 6 bases at V and 5 bases at J, with 17 bases between. The germline CDR1 and CDR2 sequences are MNHEY and SVGAGI. CDR3 amino acids: CASSKRLVGHNEQFF. Written as DNA, the CDR3 is TGTGCCAGCAGCAAGAGACTAGTGGGACACAATGAGCAGTTCTTC.

V usage is TRBV11-2 and J usage is TRBJ1-1; 7 bases agree with TRBD1. The CDR3 consists of 14 residues. Germline-derived CDR1 and CDR2 are SGHAT and FQNNGV. After removal of 0 bases from V and 12 bases from J, the junction contained 10 bases not matched to a gene. CDR3 DNA: TGTGCCAGCAGCTTAGATCAGGGGGGTACGGGAACTTTCTTT. Translating it yields CASSLDQGGTGTFF.

This chain connects TRBV4-1 to TRBJ2-7; TRBD2 matches at 14 bases. This CDR3 has 18 residues. CDR1 and CDR2 (germline): MGHRA, YSYEKL. Trimming removed 5 bases from V and 6 bases from J; junction bases left unmatched: 15. CDR3 nucleotide sequence: TGCGCCAGCAGCACGCAGACTAGCGGGGGGGCCTTGATGCCCGAGCAGTACTTC. Translation gives CASSTQTSGGALMPEQYF.

The genes are TRBV28 and TRBJ2-7; TRBD2 matches 7 bases. The ends lost 3 bases at V and 2 bases at J; junction bases unmatched: 4. The CDR3 extends over 14 amino acids. Germline V gene sequence: CDR1 MDHEN, CDR2 SYDVKM. The CDR3 sequence is CASSLGGGAYEQYF. DNA of the CDR3: TGTGCCAGCAGTTTGGGTGGGGGGGCCTACGAGCAGTACTTC.

V usage is TRBV7-6 and J usage is TRBJ2-7; the match to TRBD1 covers 8 bases. This CDR3 is 15 amino acids long. Germline CDR1 and CDR2: SGHVS and FNYEAQ. J was trimmed by 2 bases and V by 5 bases; bases with no gene match: 8. The CDR3 DNA follows: TGTGCCAGCAGCGGGGGGACAGGAGGTCCCTACGAGCAGTACTTC. Its translation: CASSGGTGGPYEQYF.

This sequence joins TRBV11-1 and TRBJ2-1, with TRBD2 identical over 7 bases. Germline values: CDR1 SGHAT, CDR2 FQDESV (reference sequence). CDR3 size: 16 residues. Trimming removed 1 base from V and 6 bases from J; junction bases left unmatched: 9. CDR3 nucleotide sequence: TGTGCCAGCAGCTTAGGCGGGAGTCGGTGGGGCAATGAGCAGTTCTTC. Protein product: CASSLGGSRWGNEQFF.